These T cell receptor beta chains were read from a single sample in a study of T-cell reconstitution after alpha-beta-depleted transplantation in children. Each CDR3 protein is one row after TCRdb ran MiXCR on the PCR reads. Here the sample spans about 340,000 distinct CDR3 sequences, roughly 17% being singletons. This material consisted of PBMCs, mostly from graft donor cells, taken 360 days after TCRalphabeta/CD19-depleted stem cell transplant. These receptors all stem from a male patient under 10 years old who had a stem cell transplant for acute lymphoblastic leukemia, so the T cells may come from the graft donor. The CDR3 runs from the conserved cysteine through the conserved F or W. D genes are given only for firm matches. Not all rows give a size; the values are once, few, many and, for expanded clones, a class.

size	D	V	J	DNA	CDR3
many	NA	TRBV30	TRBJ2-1	TGTGCCTGGGAAGTGGTTGAGCAGTTCTTC	CAWEVVEQFF
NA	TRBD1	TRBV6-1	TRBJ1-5	TGTGCCAGCAGTGAGGACAGGTGGGGGCATAGCAATCAGCCCCAGCATTTT	CASSEDRWGHSNQPQHF
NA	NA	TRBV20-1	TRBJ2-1	TGCAGTGCTAGAGTCCGGGGCCTTCACAATGAGCAGTTCTTC	CSARVRGLHNEQFF
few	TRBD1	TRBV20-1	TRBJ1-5	TGCAGTGCGGGACAGCCAAATCAGCCCCAGCATTTT	CSAGQPNQPQHF
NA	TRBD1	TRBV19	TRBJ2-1	TGTGCCAGTAGTGGGGACAGGGGGCCGTTCTCCTACAATGAGCAGTTCTTC	CASSGDRGPFSYNEQFF
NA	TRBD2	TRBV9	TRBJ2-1	TGTGCCAGCAGTCTAGGGGTTAGCGGGGGATTGCCTGAGCAGTTCTTC	CASSLGVSGGLPEQFF
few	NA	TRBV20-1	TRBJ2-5	TGCAGTGCTAGAGACAACAGAGCGCAAGAGACCCAGTACTTC	CSARDNRAQETQYF
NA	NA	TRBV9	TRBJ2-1	TGTGCCAGCAGCGTTCTCGGGGCAGGGATCCGGTCCTACAATGAGCAGTTCTTC	CASSVLGAGIRSYNEQFF
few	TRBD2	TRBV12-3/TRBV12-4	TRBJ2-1	TGTGCCAGCAGTACTAGCGGGGAGCAGTTCTTC	CASSTSGEQFF
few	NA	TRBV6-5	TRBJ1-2	TGTGCCAGCAGTTACTCCGAGTGGGGGAGGTATGGCTACACCTTC	CASSYSEWGRYGYTF
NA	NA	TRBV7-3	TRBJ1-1	TGTGCCAGCAGCTCAACAGGGTCCCCCACTGAAGCTTTCTTT	CASSSTGSPTEAFF
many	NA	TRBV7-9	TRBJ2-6	TGTGCCAGCAGCTTAACAGGGGCGGGGGGGGCCAACGTCCTGACTTTC	CASSLTGAGGANVLTF
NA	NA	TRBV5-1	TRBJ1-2	TGCGCCAGCAGCTTGTATCCCGGCAGAGTGCCTGGCTACACCTTC	CASSLYPGRVPGYTF
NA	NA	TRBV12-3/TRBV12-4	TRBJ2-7	TGTGCCAGCAGCCTCGCACAAAACATCGAGCAGTACTTC	CASSLAQNIEQYF
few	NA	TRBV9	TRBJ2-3	TGTGCCAGCAGCAAATCGGAGGAGGGAGATACGCAGTATTTT	CASSKSEEGDTQYF
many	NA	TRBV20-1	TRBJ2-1	TGCAGTGCTACGATCGGTTACAATGAGCAGTTCTTC	CSATIGYNEQFF
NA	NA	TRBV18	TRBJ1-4	TGTGCCAGCTCGCCCCGGTTAACGGGAGAAAAACTGTTTTTT	CASSPRLTGEKLFF
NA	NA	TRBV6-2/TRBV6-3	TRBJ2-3	TGTGCCAGCAGTTACTCATGGGAGGAGCTCGTAGATACGCAGTATTTT	CASSYSWEELVDTQYF
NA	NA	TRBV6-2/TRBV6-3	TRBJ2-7	TGTGCCAGCGGCGAACTCTACGAGCAGTACTTC	CASGELYEQYF
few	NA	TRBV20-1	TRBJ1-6	TGCAGTGACAAAACCCTCACAGGGCCGCTCAATTCACCCCTCCACTTT	CSDKTLTGPLNSPLHF
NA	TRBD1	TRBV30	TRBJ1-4	TGTGCCTGGAGTGTACAAAGGGGGCCGAATGAAAAACTGTTTTTT	CAWSVQRGPNEKLFF
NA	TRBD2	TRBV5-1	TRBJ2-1	TGCGCCAGCAGCTTGTGGTCTAGCGGGAGTGGGTACAATGAGCAGTTCTTC	CASSLWSSGSGYNEQFF
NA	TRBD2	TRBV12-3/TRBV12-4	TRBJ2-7	TGTGCCTTCAGTCCCCAAACGACTAGCGGGAGGCAGTGGTCCTACGAGCAGTACTTC	CAFSPQTTSGRQWSYEQYF
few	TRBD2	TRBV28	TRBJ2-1	TGTGCCAGCAGTTTAGGGACTAGCATCTCCTACAATGAGCAGTTCTTC	CASSLGTSISYNEQFF
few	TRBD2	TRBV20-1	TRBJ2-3	TGCAGTGCACCTCCTAGCGGGTTGGCAAGAAATACGCAGTATTTT	CSAPPSGLARNTQYF
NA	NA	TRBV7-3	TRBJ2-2	TGTGACAGCAGCGCAATGGCGAACACCGGGGAGCTGTTTTTT	CDSSAMANTGELFF
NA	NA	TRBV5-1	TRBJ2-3	TGCGCCAGCAGCTTGTCGGGATCGGTGACAGATACGCAGTATTTT	CASSLSGSVTDTQYF
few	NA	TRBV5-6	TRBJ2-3	TGTGCCAGCAGCGCCTCCCCAGGGTCGGCAGATACGCAGTATTTT	CASSASPGSADTQYF
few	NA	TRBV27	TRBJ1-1	TGTGCCAGCAGTTTAATCCGGGGGGCGGGGATGAACACTGAAGCTTTCTTT	CASSLIRGAGMNTEAFF
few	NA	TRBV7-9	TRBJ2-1	TGTGCCAGCAGCTTAGCGGATTCCGAGCAGTTCTTC	CASSLADSEQFF
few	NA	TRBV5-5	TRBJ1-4	TGTGCCAGCAGCCTCACGACAGGCCCCAATGAAAAACTGTTTTTT	CASSLTTGPNEKLFF
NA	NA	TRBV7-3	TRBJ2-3	TGTGCCAGCAGCCCGGCGGGGTTAGATACGCAGTATTTT	CASSPAGLDTQYF
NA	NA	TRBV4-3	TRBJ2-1	TGCGCCAGCAGCCAAGACCACAGCTCCTACAATGAGCAGTTCTTC	CASSQDHSSYNEQFF
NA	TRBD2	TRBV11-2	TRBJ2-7	TGTGCCAGCAGGCCAATAGCGGGAGGGCCCCACGAGCAGTACTTC	CASRPIAGGPHEQYF
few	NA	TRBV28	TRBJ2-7	TGTGCCAGCAGTCTCGCCGGACTAGGGGGTTACGAGCAGTACTTC	CASSLAGLGGYEQYF
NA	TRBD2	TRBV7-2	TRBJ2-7	TGTGCCAGCAGCCGAGGACTAGCGGGAGGTATTGTGCAGTACTTC	CASSRGLAGGIVQYF
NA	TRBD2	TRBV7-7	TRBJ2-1	TGTGCTAGCAGCCCGGGGGGGGTGCCCAACAATGAGCAGTTCTTC	CASSPGGVPNNEQFF
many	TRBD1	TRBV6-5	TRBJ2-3	TGTGCCAGCAGTTCGGGACAGGGATCAGATACGCAGTATTTT	CASSSGQGSDTQYF
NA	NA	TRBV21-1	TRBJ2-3	TGTGCCAGCAGCCTGCCGGGACAGGGATTCAGTACAGATACGCAGTATTTT	CASSLPGQGFSTDTQYF
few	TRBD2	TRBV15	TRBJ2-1	TGTGCCACCAGCAGAGAAAGCGGGAGTTTTGATGAGCAGTTCTTC	CATSRESGSFDEQFF
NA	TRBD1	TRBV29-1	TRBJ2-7	TGCAGCGTTGAATTACCACAGGGGGCCACCTACGAGCAGTACTTC	CSVELPQGATYEQYF
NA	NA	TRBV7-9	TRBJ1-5	TGTGCCAGCAGCTTACCGTCGGATAGGAAGCATTTT	CASSLPSDRKHF
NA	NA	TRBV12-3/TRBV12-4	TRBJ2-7	TGTGCCAGCAGCGGGACTGCAACCTACGAGCAGTACTTC	CASSGTATYEQYF
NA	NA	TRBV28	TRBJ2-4	TGTGCCAGCAGTTTAGACGCCGACCTGCTAGCCAAAAACATTCAGTACTTC	CASSLDADLLAKNIQYF
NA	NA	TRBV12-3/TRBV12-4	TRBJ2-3	TGTGCCAGCAGTCTCCCCGTAGCGGAGACCACAGATACGCAGTATTTT	CASSLPVAETTDTQYF
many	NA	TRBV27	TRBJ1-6	TGTGCCAGCAGTTTAATTTGGGGCGAATCACCCCTCCACTTT	CASSLIWGESPLHF
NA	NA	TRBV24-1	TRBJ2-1	TGTGCCACCAGGCAGTACAATGAGCAGTTCTTC	CATRQYNEQFF
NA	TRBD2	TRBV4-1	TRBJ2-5	TGCGCCAGCAGCCATTCAGCGGGGGGACAAGAGACCCAGTACTTC	CASSHSAGGQETQYF
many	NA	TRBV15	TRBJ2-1	TGTGCCACCAGCAGAGCCAGGGGAAAGATATCCTACAATGAGCAGTTCTTC	CATSRARGKISYNEQFF
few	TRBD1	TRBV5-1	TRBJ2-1	TGCGCCAGCAGTGACCTAAACCGGGACAGGGGTCATCCGTTCTTC	CASSDLNRDRGHPFF
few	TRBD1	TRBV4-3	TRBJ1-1	TGCGCCAGCAGCCTCTTTCGAATCTTCGGACAGGGCAAGGACACTGAAGCTTTCTTT	CASSLFRIFGQGKDTEAFF
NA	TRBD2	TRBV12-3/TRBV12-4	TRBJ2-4	TGTGCCAGCAGTTTAGCGCTAGGGACTAGCGGGAGCAACATTCAGTACTTC	CASSLALGTSGSNIQYF
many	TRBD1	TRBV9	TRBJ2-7	TGTGCCAGCAGCGTCGCTCCCGGGACAGGGGTGTACGAGCAGTACTTC	CASSVAPGTGVYEQYF
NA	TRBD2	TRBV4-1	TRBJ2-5	TGCGCCAGCAGCCTACAACCGGGACTAGGTATACAAGAGACCCAGTACTTC	CASSLQPGLGIQETQYF